The 13 T cell receptor beta chains below come from one sample, sequenced in a study of vaccination and CD4 T cells after COVID-19 (dated by TCRdb to between 2020 and 2023). The treatment or condition label corresponds to: roughly 10-day PBMC culture with coronavirus spike peptide pools or control peptides (ViraFEST assay). Libraries were built with PCR. The instrument given in TCRdb is Illumina iSeq 100. TCR sequencing of DNA from cultured CD4+ T cells used the Oncomine TCR Beta short-read assay at the Johns Hopkins FTIC core. TCRdb cleaned the public reads at Q25 with fastp, built clones with MiXCR and kept in-frame beta chains. Rows are combined by CDR3 protein, so each entry shows the most common genes and DNA. This sample holds around 13,000 distinct CDR3 sequences; around 61% were observed only once. Clones ranked in the top ten supply 18% of the sample. These receptors have no identified antigens.

Sequencing input: CD4+ T cells from blood, cultured in vitro. Receptors were obtained from a human donor who had recovered from COVID-19.

CDR3 protein: CASSRDRGNGYGYTF. The CDR3 region has the DNA TGCGCCAGCAGTAGGGACAGGGGGAATGGCTATGGCTACACCTTC. The chain has TRBV23-1 and TRBJ1-2, with 11 bases lining up with TRBD1. TRBV23-1 is an ORF for which the function is uncertain. V lost 5 bases and J lost 4; bases outside the gene matches: 6. The CDR3 is made up of 15 amino acids.

This chain uses TRBV6-5 with TRBJ1-2; D is possibly TRBD1 (6 bases). V was shortened by 0 bases and J by 7 bases, with 12 bases between the two germline ends. The germline V gene has CDR1 MNHEY and CDR2 SVGAGI. The CDR3 extends over 14 amino acids. CDR3 bases: TGTGCCAGCAGTTACTCGCCAGGGGATGGTGGCTACACCTTC. The encoded protein is CASSYSPGDGGYTF.

This clonotype was recorded a few times. V usage is TRBV9 and J usage is TRBJ1-6; no definite D call. V dropped 3 bases and J dropped 7 bases, with 11 bases sitting between them. The CDR3 totals 14 residues. Germline values: CDR1 SGDLS, CDR2 YYNGEE. CDR3: CASSARTANSPLHF. As DNA, the CDR3 is TGTGCCAGCAGCGCCAGGACGGCGAATTCACCCCTCCACTTT.

This chain links TRBV9 with TRBJ2-1, with D perhaps TRBD1 or TRBD2 (5 bases each). The CDR3 is 15 residues long. CDR1 and CDR2 from the germline V gene are SGDLS and YYNGEE. V shed 0 bases and J shed 4 bases, with 11 bases lying between them. The CDR3 sequence is CASSVGAGGYNEQFF. CDR3 DNA: TGTGCCAGCAGCGTAGGGGCTGGGGGATACAATGAGCAGTTCTTC.

This clonotype was recorded a few times. The chain carries TRBV27 and TRBJ2-1; D perhaps matches TRBD2 (6 bases). The length of the CDR3 is 15 residues. Trimming took 5 bases from V and 0 from J, leaving 11 bases between them. CDR1 is MNHEY and CDR2 is SMNVEV in the germline V gene (reference sequence). In DNA form, the CDR3 reads TGTGCCAGCAGTGACGGGAGAGGCTCCTACAATGAGCAGTTCTTC. Translation: CASSDGRGSYNEQFF.

The V and J genes are TRBV6-5 and TRBJ1-1, with TRBD1 identical over 7 bases. From germline, CDR1 is MNHEY and CDR2 SVGAGI. Trimming cost V 2 bases and J 5 bases; bases outside gene matches: 8. The CDR3 consists of 15 residues. The chain's CDR3 is CASSYGGAGGTEAFF. The CDR3 DNA follows: TGTGCCAGCAGTTACGGCGGGGCAGGGGGGACTGAAGCTTTCTTT.

V gene TRBV20-1 combines with J gene TRBJ2-1; 8 bases are shared with TRBD2. The CDR3 covers 15 residues. The junction had 10 bases not matched to a gene; V was cut back by 6 bases and J by 3 bases. Germline V gene lookup returns CDR1 DFQATT and CDR2 SNEGSKA (reference sequence). In nucleotides, the CDR3 is TGCAGTGCCAGCGGGAGCCCCCTCAACTACAATGAGCAGTTCTTC. Its translation is CSASGSPLNYNEQFF.

This clonotype was seen a few times. J is TRBJ1-2 and V is TRBV7-9; 8 bases line up with TRBD1. The CDR3 covers 17 residues. The germline V gene encodes CDR1 SEHNR and CDR2 FQNEAQ (reference sequence). After removal of 5 bases from V and 4 bases from J, the junction contained 15 bases not matched to a gene. CDR3: CASSPSYLTGVVYGYTF. The CDR3 nucleotides read TGTGCCAGCAGCCCATCCTACTTGACAGGGGTAGTCTATGGCTACACCTTC.

In this sample, this clonotype turned up a few times. This rearrangement joins TRBV6-1 to TRBJ2-2; D not certain. Germline values: CDR1 MNHNS, CDR2 SASEGT. The CDR3 is 13 amino acids. The CDR3: CVVNYANTGELFF. CDR3 nucleotide sequence: TGTGTCGTAAATTACGCGAACACCGGGGAGCTGTTTTTT.

The chain couples TRBV7-9 to TRBJ2-7, with D possibly TRBD2 on 6 matching bases. Per the germline V gene, CDR1 is SEHNR and CDR2 is FQNEAQ (reference sequence). Trimming stripped 3 bases from V and 3 bases from J, with 12 bases between. This CDR3 spans 14 amino acids. The CDR3 DNA follows: TGTGCCAGCAGCTTTGGAGGGCTTATCTACGAGCAGTACTTC. Translated: CASSFGGLIYEQYF.

The V and J genes are TRBV6-5 and TRBJ1-1; D uncertain. Germline lookup yields CDR1 MNHEY and CDR2 SVGAGI. This CDR3 has 15 residues. V shed 0 bases and J shed 2 bases, with 10 bases lying between them. CDR3 amino acids: CASSYSGQTNTEAFF. DNA of the CDR3: TGTGCCAGCAGTTACTCCGGGCAGACTAACACTGAAGCTTTCTTT.

The chain recombines TRBV28 with TRBJ1-2, with a possible D match to TRBD1 (6 bases). The ends were cut back, 5 bases at V and 5 bases at J, with 9 bases in the middle. CDR3 length equals 12 residues. Germline V gene data show CDR1 as MDHEN and CDR2 as SYDVKM. The CDR3 here is CASSPQGYGYTF. CDR3 coding DNA: TGTGCCAGCAGTCCACAGGGATATGGCTACACCTTC.

The chain is built from TRBV27 and TRBJ2-2; D is perhaps TRBD1 (5 bases). The CDR3 is 14 residues long. Trimming stripped 2 bases from V and 4 bases from J, with 8 bases between. Germline values: CDR1 MNHEY, CDR2 SMNVEV (reference sequence). CDR3 region: CASSLQRGTGELFF. The CDR3, as DNA: TGTGCCAGCAGTTTACAAAGGGGCACCGGGGAGCTGTTTTTT.